What follows are 4 T cell receptor beta chains derived from one specimen sequenced in a study of T cell changes during pregnancy in multiple sclerosis. Sequenced by immunoSEQ multiplex PCR; TCRdb stores in-frame clones only, minus some. Of about 36,000 clones listed, 70% to 90% were seen once; the top ten hold around 10%. The sequencing here drew on CD8+ T cells from peripheral blood mononuclear cells, taken in the third trimester of pregnancy. These receptors were obtained from a female donor with multiple sclerosis, enrolled in a pregnancy study.

The CDR3: CASSQGGGDTQYF. The DNA of the CDR3 is TGCGCCAGCAGCCAAGGAGGAGGGGATACGCAGTATTTT. The V call is TRBV4-1, the J call TRBJ2-3; TRBD2 might be the D (6 bases). The germline gives CDR1 MGHRA, CDR2 YSYEKL. With 1 base removed from V and 6 bases from J, the gap between germline ends came to 8 bases. The CDR3 has 13 amino acids.

This chain uses TRBV7-9 with TRBJ1-1, with D possibly matching TRBD1 (5 bases). Germline V lookup: CDR1 SEHNR, CDR2 FQNEAQ (reference sequence). Between the trimmed V and J ends, which lost 6 bases and 7 bases, there was a span of 12 bases. The length of the CDR3 is 12 residues. The CDR3 here is CASSLGGFEAFF. The CDR3 nucleotides are TGTGCCAGCAGTCTGGGGGGGTTTGAAGCTTTCTTT.

The genes are TRBV10-2 and TRBJ2-5; 10 positions agree with TRBD1. V dropped 3 bases and J dropped 1; count of bases not matched to a gene: 8. Germline V lookup: CDR1 WSHSY, CDR2 SAAADI. The CDR3 totals 17 residues. The CDR3 DNA reads as TGCGCCAGCAGTGAAACAGCGACAGGGGGCCTCCAAGAGACCCAGTACTTC. The encoded protein is CASSETATGGLQETQYF.

The CDR3 DNA reads TGTGCCAGTAGTGCAACCGCAGGGGGCCTCGAGCAGTACTTC. It specifies CASSATAGGLEQYF. The genes are TRBV19 and TRBJ2-7; 8 bases line up with TRBD1. The V segment lost 5 bases and the J segment 6 bases; nucleotides outside the gene matches: 9. Germline V gene lookup returns CDR1 LNHDA and CDR2 SQIVND (reference sequence). CDR3 length equals 14 residues.